The 20 T cell receptor beta chains below were found in one sample sequenced in a study of cytotoxic CD8 clonotypes in ibrutinib-treated CLL (dated by TCRdb to 2020 to 2022). The intended sense of this specimen's time point label: 12 months on ibrutinib. Library creation used the immunoSEQ multiplex PCR assay. TCRdb obtained this table from immuneACCESS and retained in-frame rearrangements with V and J assigned. These tables miss some clones; where compared with another copy, unresolved V genes account for less than half of the shortfall, and the remainder is unexplained. The sample records tens of thousands of clones, under 75% of which are singletons. In total, the top ten clones hold 9.5% to 15% of the sample. The source material was PBMCs, sampled after 12 months of ibrutinib treatment. The receptor set was obtained from a human donor with chronic lymphocytic leukemia.

This sequence joins TRBV9 and TRBJ2-3; TRBD2 agrees at 8 bases. The germline CDR1 and CDR2 sequences are SGDLS and YYNGEE. The V gene end was trimmed by 0 bases and the J gene end by 4 bases; junction bases not matched to a gene: 4. The CDR3 contains 15 residues. In DNA, the CDR3 is TGTGCCAGCAGCGTAGCGGGGGGGTTGCCAGATACGCAGTATTTT. Protein: CASSVAGGLPDTQYF.

V usage is TRBV18 and J usage is TRBJ2-5, with TRBD2 as a possible D gene (6 bases). In germline, CDR1 is KGHSH, CDR2 LQKENI. The CDR3 loop spans 17 amino acids. V was cut by 5 bases and J by 6 bases, with 25 bases left in between. CDR3 DNA sequence: TGTGCCAGCTCAGCGGGGCAAAGGGCGACGAAGAGGAAGACCCAGTACTTC. Amino acids: CASSAGQRATKRKTQYF.

In this sample, this clone turned up a few times. The V call is TRBV11-2, the J call TRBJ1-2, with 9 bases fitting TRBD1. The V segment lost 5 bases and the J segment 8 bases; nucleotides outside the gene matches: 12. This CDR3 has 15 residues. Germline V CDR1 and CDR2: SGHAT, FQNNGV. CDR3 DNA sequence: TGTGCCAGCAGCAGCCTAACAGGGGGCGTGTTGGGCTACACCTTC. It specifies CASSSLTGGVLGYTF. Supplemented by reference TRBV11-2 and TRBJ1-2, the full variable domain reads EAGVAQSPRYKIIEKRQSVAFWCNPISGHATLYWYQQILGQGPKLLIQFQNNGVVDDSQLPKDRFSAERLKGVDSTLKIQPAKLEDSAVYLCASSSLTGGVLGYTFGSGTRLTVV.

The genes are TRBV7-9 and TRBJ1-5; D gene ambiguous. Germline V gene lookup returns CDR1 SEHNR and CDR2 FQNEAQ (reference sequence). The length of the CDR3 is 14 residues. Trimming left V 3 bases short and J 1 base short, with 7 bases between. The CDR3 coding sequence is TGTGCCAGCAGCTTCCCGGACAGCAATCAGCCCCAGCATTTT. This translates into CASSFPDSNQPQHF.

The genes are TRBV7-9 and TRBJ2-7; D unclear. CDR1 and CDR2 (germline): SEHNR, FQNEAQ (reference sequence). With 1 base removed from V and 4 bases from J, the gap between germline ends came to 11 bases. The CDR3 is made up of 14 amino acids. Here the CDR3 reads CASSLDLSGYEQYF. The CDR3 DNA follows: TGTGCCAGCAGCTTAGATTTGTCTGGGTACGAGCAGTACTTC.

The DNA for the CDR3 is TGTGCCAGCGCGACCGCAGGACTAGCGGGGAATGAGCAGTTCTTC. Translated: CASATAGLAGNEQFF. The V gene is TRBV7-3, the J gene TRBJ2-1; 12 nucleotides match TRBD2. CDR1 is SGHTA and CDR2 is FQGTGA in the germline V gene. The CDR3 sequence is 15 residues long. J lost 7 bases, V lost 8 bases, and 9 bases had no gene match.

The genes are TRBV6-5 and TRBJ1-5; perhaps TRBD1 as D (5 bases). The CDR3 contains 14 residues. With 5 bases removed from V and 3 bases from J, the gap between germline ends came to 11 bases. CDR1 is MNHEY, CDR2 SVGAGI, per germline. The CDR3 spells CASSRQFANQPQHF. CDR3 bases: TGTGCCAGCAGTCGACAGTTTGCCAATCAGCCCCAGCATTTT.

The chain employs TRBV19 and TRBJ2-7; 8 bases match TRBD1. This CDR3 has 14 residues. Germline V gives CDR1 LNHDA, CDR2 SQIVND (reference sequence). V lost 10 bases and J lost 4; bases outside the gene matches: 12. The CDR3 sequence is CATKPGQAPYEQYF. The CDR3 nucleotides are TGTGCCACAAAGCCGGGACAGGCCCCATACGAGCAGTACTTC.

This sequence joins TRBV7-9 and TRBJ2-3; D is perhaps TRBD1 (5 bases). Trimming removed 5 bases at V and 0 bases at J, with 9 bases between. CDR3 length: 14 amino acids. Germline values: CDR1 SEHNR, CDR2 FQNEAQ (reference sequence). CDR3 sequence reads: CASSPGMSTDTQYF. CDR3 coding DNA: TGTGCCAGCAGCCCAGGGATGAGCACAGATACGCAGTATTTT.

This chain joins TRBV4-1 and TRBJ2-3; D possibly corresponds to TRBD1 (6 bases). Germline V gene sequence: CDR1 MGHRA, CDR2 YSYEKL. V shed 4 bases and J shed 7 bases, with 18 bases lying between them. The CDR3 is made up of 15 amino acids. The CDR3 coding sequence is TGCGCCAGCAGCCCCCCGAACCACAGGGAAAATACGCAGTATTTT. This sequence encodes CASSPPNHRENTQYF.

In this sample, this clone turned up once. This chain connects TRBV2 to TRBJ2-1; possibly TRBD1 for D (6 bases). This CDR3 is built from 11 residues. Trimming took 6 bases from V and 9 from J, leaving 9 bases between them. Germline V CDR1 and CDR2: SNHLY, FYNNEI. The chain's CDR3 is CASRRTVEQFF. Here the CDR3 DNA reads TGTGCCAGCAGGCGGACAGTTGAGCAGTTCTTC.

This clone was detected a few times. This chain links TRBV14 with TRBJ1-1, with D unclear. CDR1 and CDR2 from the germline V gene are SGHDN and FVKESK. This CDR3 has 14 amino acids. Trimming removed 1 base at V and 2 bases at J, with 8 bases between. CDR3 DNA sequence: TGTGCCAGCAGCCAAGTGGGTTTAAACACTGAAGCTTTCTTT. Translated: CASSQVGLNTEAFF.

This clone was found once. The V and J genes are TRBV2 and TRBJ1-5; a possible D gene is TRBD1 (5 bases). Germline V gene data show CDR1 as SNHLY and CDR2 as FYNNEI. V lost 9 bases and J 4 bases, leaving 16 bases between the germline ends. The CDR3 sequence is 14 residues long. This chain's CDR3 is CASRQTLANQPQHF. CDR3 coding DNA: TGTGCCAGTCGACAGACACTAGCTAATCAGCCCCAGCATTTT. Based on the CDR3 plus reference TRBV2 and TRBJ1-5, the full variable domain is EPEVTQTPSHQVTQMGQEVILRCVPISNHLYFYWYRQILGQKVEFLVSFYNNEISEKSEIFDDQFSVERPDGSNFTLKIRSTKLEDSAMYFCASRQTLANQPQHFGDGTRLSIL.

The chain combines TRBV27 with TRBJ1-1, with D unclear. Germline values: CDR1 MNHEY, CDR2 SMNVEV (reference sequence). CDR3 length equals 13 residues. The V gene lost 8 bases and the J gene lost 7 bases, with 17 bases spanning the gap. The CDR3 DNA sequence: TGTGCCAGCTTATCGAGGGTGGCCGGTGAAGCTTTCTTT. Translation gives CASLSRVAGEAFF.

The chain joins TRBV19 to TRBJ2-2; 10 positions agree with TRBD1. V lost 4 bases and J lost 6; bases outside the gene matches: 2. Germline-derived CDR1 and CDR2 are LNHDA and SQIVND (reference sequence). The CDR3 loop spans 14 amino acids. The CDR3 coding sequence is TGTGCCAGTAGTACGACAGGGGGCTCCGGGGAGCTGTTTTTT. Translating it yields CASSTTGGSGELFF.

V is TRBV5-1 and J is TRBJ2-5; 15 nucleotides align to TRBD2. CDR1 is SGHRS, CDR2 YFSETQ, per germline. The V gene end was trimmed by 4 bases and the J gene end by 0 bases; junction bases not matched to a gene: 4. The CDR3 is 17 amino acids. The CDR3 is CASSRGLAGGNQETQYF. DNA for the CDR3: TGCGCCAGCAGCAGGGGACTAGCGGGGGGAAACCAAGAGACCCAGTACTTC.

The rearrangement joins TRBV7-9 to TRBJ2-7; D is ambiguous. The CDR3 covers 14 residues. V lost 4 bases, J lost 0 bases, and 10 bases lay in between. Germline values: CDR1 SEHNR, CDR2 FQNEAQ (reference sequence). The CDR3 DNA follows: TGTGCCAGCAGCTCTACTCAGAGCTCCTACGAGCAGTACTTC. Translation gives CASSSTQSSYEQYF.

The genes are TRBV10-3 and TRBJ1-5; TRBD1 is a possible D gene (5 bases). This CDR3 comprises 15 residues. Trimming cost V 8 bases and J 2 bases, with 16 bases left between them. In germline, CDR1 is ENHRY, CDR2 SYGVKD. DNA of the CDR3: TGTGCCATCGGGGCCGGCCAGGGTGGCAATCAGCCCCAGCATTTT. Protein: CAIGAGQGGNQPQHF.

The sample holds one count of this clone. This chain links TRBV20-1 with TRBJ2-7; no reliable D call. Trimming took 2 bases from V and 1 from J, leaving 3 bases between them. CDR1 and CDR2 from the germline V gene are DFQATT and SNEGSKA (reference sequence). The length of the CDR3 is 11 residues. The CDR3 bases are TGCAGTGCTAGACTGTCCTACGAGCAGTACTTC. Translated: CSARLSYEQYF.

This chain uses TRBV19 with TRBJ2-2; the D gene is possibly TRBD1 (5 bases). This CDR3 comprises 14 residues. Per germline, CDR1 LNHDA and CDR2 SQIVND (reference sequence). Trimming pared 5 bases from V and 4 bases from J, leaving 11 bases between. Here the CDR3 reads CASSFQGTTGELFF. CDR3 in DNA: TGTGCCAGTAGTTTCCAGGGAACCACCGGGGAGCTGTTTTTT. Full variable domain (outside the CDR3, taken from reference TRBV19 and TRBJ2-2): DGGITQSPKYLFRKEGQNVTLSCEQNLNHDAMYWYRQDPGQGLRLIYYSQIVNDFQKGDIAEGYSVSREKKESFPLTVTSAQKNPTAFYLCASSFQGTTGELFFGEGSRLTVL.